One T cell receptor (beta chain) is described in this entry. This sample was included in a study of blood T cell repertoires in COVID-19. TCRdb keeps only in-frame clones here, not all; method: immunoSEQ multiplex PCR. The sample holds 380,000 or so clones, 70% to 90% seen once. V gave up 5 bases and J gave up 6 bases; unmatched junction bases: 14. The germline V gene has CDR1 MGHRA and CDR2 YSYEKL. The length of the CDR3 is 16 residues. The origin of this receptor is a woman aged 55 to 70 with COVID-19, enrolled during active disease. Sequencing was done on a sample of peripheral blood. This chain links TRBV4-1 with TRBJ1-2; 8 bases map to TRBD1. The CDR3 reads CASSYPGTDRVNGYTF. The CDR3 region has the DNA TGCGCCAGCAGCTATCCGGGCACGGACAGGGTAAATGGCTACACCTTC.